This T cell receptor beta chain was identified in a study of shared clonotypes between healthy human individuals. Findings and caveats of the study: The genetic and exposure-history diversity represented was limited by few donors.

Measured with immunoSEQ multiplex PCR; TCRdb has only the in-frame clones, and not every one. The data contain around 2.5 million clones, over 85% of them singletons. The CDR3 is made up of 14 amino acids. V was pared by 1 base and J by 7 bases, with 7 bases of the junction left unmatched. Germline lookup yields CDR1 SGHRS and CDR2 YFSETQ. As for this clone: What it binds is not known.

The genes are TRBV5-1 and TRBJ2-7, with 8 bases that match TRBD1. The clonotype originates from a man aged 18 to 30 in good health. Some clones in this sample may be carry-over from other donors' samples. Sequencing was carried out using naive CD4+ T cells from PBMCs. The subset denotes: CD45RA+ positively selected. CDR3 protein: CASSLRQGALEQYF. DNA for the CDR3: TGCGCCAGCAGCTTGCGCCAGGGGGCGTTGGAGCAGTACTTC. The whole variable domain, remainder taken from reference TRBV5-1 and TRBJ2-7, is KAGVTQTPRYLIKTRGQQVTLSCSPISGHRSVSWYQQTPGQGLQFLFEYFSETQRNKGNFPGRFSGRQFSNSRSEMNVSTLELGDSALYLCASSLRQGALEQYFGPGTRLTVT.